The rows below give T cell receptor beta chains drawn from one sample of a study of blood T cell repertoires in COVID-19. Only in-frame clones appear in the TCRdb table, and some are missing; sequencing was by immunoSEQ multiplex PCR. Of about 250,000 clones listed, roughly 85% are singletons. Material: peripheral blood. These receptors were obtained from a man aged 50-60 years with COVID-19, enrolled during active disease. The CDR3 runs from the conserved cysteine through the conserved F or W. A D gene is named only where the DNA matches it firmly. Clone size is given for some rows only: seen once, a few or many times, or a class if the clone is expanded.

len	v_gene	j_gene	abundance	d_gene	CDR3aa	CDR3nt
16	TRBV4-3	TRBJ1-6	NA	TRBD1	CASSQGGQGWNSPLHF	TGCGCCAGCAGCCAGGGAGGACAGGGGTGGAATTCACCCCTCCACTTT
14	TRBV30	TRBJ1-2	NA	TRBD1	CAWTYEGGGYGYTF	TGTGCCTGGACCTACGAAGGGGGCGGCTATGGCTACACCTTC
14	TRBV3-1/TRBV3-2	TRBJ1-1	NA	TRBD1	CASSQEQGDTEAFF	TGTGCCAGCAGCCAAGAGCAGGGGGACACTGAAGCTTTCTTT
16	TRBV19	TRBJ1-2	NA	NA	CASSIGGILSGYGYTF	TGTGCCAGTAGTATAGGCGGAATCTTAAGTGGCTATGGCTACACCTTC
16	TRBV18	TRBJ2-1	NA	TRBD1	CASSPTLRGPYNEQFF	TGTGCCAGCTCTCCAACGTTGAGGGGGCCGTACAATGAGCAGTTCTTC
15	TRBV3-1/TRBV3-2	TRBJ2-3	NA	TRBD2	CASSQGGGPTDTQYF	TGTGCCAGCAGCCAGGGCGGGGGGCCCACAGATACGCAGTATTTT
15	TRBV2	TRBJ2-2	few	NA	CASSETGGFTGELFF	TGTGCCAGCAGTGAAACCGGCGGCTTCACCGGGGAGCTGTTTTTT
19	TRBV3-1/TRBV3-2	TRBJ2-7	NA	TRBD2	CASSHPTGPTSGGSYEQYF	TGTGCCAGCAGCCACCCCACAGGGCCTACTAGCGGGGGTTCCTACGAGCAGTACTTC
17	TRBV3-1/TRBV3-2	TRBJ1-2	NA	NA	CASSHPGLRDSSYGYTF	TGTGCCAGCAGCCACCCGGGACTGCGGGACTCTTCCTATGGCTACACCTTC
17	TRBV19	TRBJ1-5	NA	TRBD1	CASRKPGQGYSNQPQHF	TGTGCCAGTAGGAAACCGGGACAGGGTTATAGCAATCAGCCCCAGCATTTT
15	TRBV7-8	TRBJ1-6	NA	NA	CASSLAPQGNSPLHF	TGTGCCAGCAGCTTAGCCCCGCAGGGCAATTCACCCCTCCACTTT
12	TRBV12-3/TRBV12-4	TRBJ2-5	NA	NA	CASSQTQKVQYF	TGTGCCAGCAGTCAGACACAGAAGGTCCAGTACTTC
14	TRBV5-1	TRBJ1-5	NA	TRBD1	CASSLGGQEAPQHF	TGCGCCAGCAGCCTTGGGGGACAGGAAGCCCCTCAGCATTTT
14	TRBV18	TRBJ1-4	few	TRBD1	CASSPGTGREKLFF	TGTGCCAGCTCACCCGGGACAGGGCGTGAAAAACTGTTTTTT
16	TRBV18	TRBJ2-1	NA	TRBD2	CASSPSSGGARNEQFF	TGTGCCAGCTCACCGTCTAGCGGGGGGGCCCGGAATGAGCAGTTCTTC
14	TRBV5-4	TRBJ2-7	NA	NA	CASSQDRLSYEQYF	TGTGCCAGCAGCCAAGACAGGCTTTCCTACGAGCAGTACTTC
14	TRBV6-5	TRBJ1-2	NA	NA	CASKRTGPNYGYTF	TGTGCCAGCAAAAGAACAGGCCCTAACTATGGCTACACCTTC
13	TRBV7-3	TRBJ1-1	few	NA	CASSAKPGTEAFF	TGTGCCAGCAGCGCAAAGCCGGGCACTGAAGCTTTCTTT
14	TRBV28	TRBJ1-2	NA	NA	CASSLGSLRGGYTF	TGTGCCAGCAGTTTAGGTAGCTTACGTGGTGGCTACACCTTC
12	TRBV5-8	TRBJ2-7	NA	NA	CASRPSLGRQYF	TGTGCCAGCAGACCTTCACTAGGGCGGCAGTACTTC
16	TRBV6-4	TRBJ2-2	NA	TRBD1	CASSDSATGGTGELFF	TGTGCCAGCAGTGACTCGGCGACAGGGGGGACCGGGGAGCTGTTTTTT
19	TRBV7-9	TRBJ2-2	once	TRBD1	CASSLARTGIFGNTGELFF	TGTGCCAGCAGCTTAGCCAGGACAGGGATTTTCGGGAACACCGGGGAGCTGTTTTTT
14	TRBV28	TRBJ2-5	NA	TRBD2	CASRGGGASETQYF	TGTGCCAGCAGGGGCGGGGGGGCGTCAGAGACCCAGTACTTC
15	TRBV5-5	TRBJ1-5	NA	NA	CASSFLPDRNQPQHF	TGTGCCAGCAGCTTCTTACCCGACAGGAATCAGCCCCAGCATTTT
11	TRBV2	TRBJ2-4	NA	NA	CASGRGNIQYF	TGTGCCAGCGGGAGGGGGAACATTCAGTACTTC
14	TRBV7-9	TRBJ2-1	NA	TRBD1	CASSDRTGYNEQFF	TGTGCCAGCAGCGACCGGACAGGGTACAATGAGCAGTTCTTC
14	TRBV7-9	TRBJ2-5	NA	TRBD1	CASSSTGGKETQYF	TGTGCCAGCAGCTCGACAGGGGGAAAAGAGACCCAGTACTTC
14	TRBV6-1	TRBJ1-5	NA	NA	CASSEGAAPQPQHF	TGTGCCAGCAGTGAAGGCGCCGCACCTCAGCCCCAGCATTTT
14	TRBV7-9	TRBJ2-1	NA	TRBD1	CASSLASGGFEQFF	TGTGCCAGCAGCTTAGCGTCAGGGGGTTTTGAGCAGTTCTTC
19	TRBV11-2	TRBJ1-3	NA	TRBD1	CASSLGQGFGRGSGNTIYF	TGTGCCAGCAGCTTGGGACAGGGATTTGGCAGGGGCTCTGGAAACACCATATATTTT
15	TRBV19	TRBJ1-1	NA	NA	CASSIQGALNTEAFF	TGTGCCAGTAGTATACAAGGGGCATTAAACACTGAAGCTTTCTTT
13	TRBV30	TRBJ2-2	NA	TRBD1	CAVRGPGTGELFF	TGTGCCGTCAGGGGGCCGGGCACCGGGGAGCTGTTTTTT
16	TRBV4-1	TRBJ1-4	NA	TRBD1	CASSQGQGARNEKLFF	TGCGCCAGCAGCCAGGGACAGGGGGCCCGGAATGAAAAACTGTTTTTT
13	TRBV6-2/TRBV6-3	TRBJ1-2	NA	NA	CASSSILGAGYTF	TGTGCCAGCAGTTCAATCCTGGGGGCTGGCTACACCTTC
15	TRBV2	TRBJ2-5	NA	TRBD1	CASSLEDRGMETQYF	TGTGCCAGCAGTCTCGAAGACAGGGGGATGGAGACCCAGTACTTC
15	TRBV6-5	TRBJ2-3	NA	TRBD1	CASMTGPTSTDTQYF	TGTGCCAGCATGACAGGGCCCACTAGCACAGATACGCAGTATTTT
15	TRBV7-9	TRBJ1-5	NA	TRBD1	CASSQTTGPDQPQHF	TGTGCCAGCAGCCAAACGACAGGGCCGGATCAGCCCCAGCATTTT
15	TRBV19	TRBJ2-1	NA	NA	CASSPRDTPYNEQFF	TGTGCCAGTAGTCCCCGGGACACACCTTACAATGAGCAGTTCTTC
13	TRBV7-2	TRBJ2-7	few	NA	CASSLGLGYEQYF	TGTGCCAGCAGCTTGGGCCTTGGCTACGAGCAGTACTTC
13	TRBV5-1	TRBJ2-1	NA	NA	CASSLDSYNEQFF	TGCGCCAGCAGCTTGGACAGTTACAATGAGCAGTTCTTC
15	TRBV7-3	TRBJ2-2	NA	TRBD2	CASSLQLAGGGELFF	TGTGCCAGCAGCTTACAACTAGCGGGGGGCGGGGAGCTGTTTTTT
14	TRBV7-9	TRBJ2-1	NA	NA	CASSLAYINNEQFF	TGTGCCAGCAGCCTGGCTTACATCAACAATGAGCAGTTCTTC
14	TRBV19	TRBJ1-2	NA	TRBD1	CASNHRGQGIGYTF	TGTGCCAGTAACCATCGGGGACAGGGGATCGGCTACACCTTC
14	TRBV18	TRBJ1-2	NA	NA	CASSPLRESYGYTF	TGTGCCAGCTCACCACTAAGAGAAAGTTATGGCTACACCTTC
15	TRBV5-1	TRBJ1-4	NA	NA	CASSLWDTPNEKLFF	TGCGCCAGCAGCTTGTGGGACACCCCTAATGAAAAACTGTTTTTT
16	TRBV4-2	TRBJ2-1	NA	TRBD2	CASSQGIHGGVDEQFF	TGTGCCAGCAGCCAAGGGATCCACGGGGGGGTCGATGAGCAGTTCTTC
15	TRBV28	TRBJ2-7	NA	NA	CASNAGFWRSYEQYF	TGTGCCAGCAACGCCGGGTTTTGGCGCTCCTACGAGCAGTACTTC
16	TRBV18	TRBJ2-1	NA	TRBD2	CASSPTGTSYYNEQFF	TGTGCCAGCTCACCAACCGGGACTAGCTACTACAATGAGCAGTTCTTC
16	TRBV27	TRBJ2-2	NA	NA	CASSLKWAGNTGELFF	TGTGCCAGCAGTTTAAAGTGGGCAGGGAACACCGGGGAGCTGTTTTTT
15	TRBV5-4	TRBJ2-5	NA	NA	CASSLGMGSQETQYF	TGTGCCAGCAGCTTGGGTATGGGCTCACAAGAGACCCAGTACTTC
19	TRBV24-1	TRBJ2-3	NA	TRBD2	CATSDPLGLAGGDTDTQYF	TGTGCCACCAGTGATCCCCTGGGACTAGCGGGGGGCGACACAGATACGCAGTATTTT
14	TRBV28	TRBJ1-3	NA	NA	CASRRGVAGNTIYF	TGTGCCAGCAGAAGAGGTGTAGCTGGAAACACCATATATTTT
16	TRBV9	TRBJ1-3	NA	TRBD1	CASSVDAGTGGNTIYF	TGTGCCAGCAGCGTAGACGCGGGGACAGGAGGAAACACCATATATTTT
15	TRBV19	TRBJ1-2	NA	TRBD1	CASSLQGAYYYGYTF	TGTGCCAGTAGTCTGCAGGGGGCCTACTACTATGGCTACACCTTC